Listed here are 15 T cell receptor beta chains from one sample, sequenced in a study of response to subunit inactivated influenza vaccine. TCRdb reprocessed the RT-PCR reads via MiXCR and lists one record per CDR3 protein. This sample has about 570,000 distinct CDR3 sequences, with approximately 10% found just once. This sample also belongs to another study, concerning T cells expressing NK-cell markers. That paper states: In generating TCR beta cDNA, 5'RACE template switching with UMIs was used.

The material was PBMCs from blood, obtained on the day of vaccination. All receptors derive from a man aged 50 or older who received an inactivated influenza vaccine.

This clonotype turned up a few times. The rearrangement joins TRBV7-8 to TRBJ1-5, with D perhaps matching TRBD1 (5 bases). V dropped 0 bases and J dropped 0 bases, with 12 bases sitting between them. Germline CDR1 is SGHVS and CDR2 is FQNEAQ. CDR3 length equals 17 residues. The CDR3 reads CASSLAERGDSNQPQHF. CDR3 in DNA: TGTGCCAGCAGCTTAGCGGAGAGGGGCGATAGCAATCAGCCCCAGCATTTT.

The chain recombines TRBV24-1 with TRBJ2-3; 7 nucleotides align to TRBD2. Germline V gives CDR1 KGHDR, CDR2 SFDVKD. V gave up 6 bases and J gave up 2 bases; unmatched junction bases: 4. There are 14 residues in the CDR3. The CDR3 region is CATSRLADTDTQYF. The CDR3 coding sequence is TGTGCCACCAGTAGGCTAGCGGACACAGATACGCAGTATTTT.

The CDR3 loop is CASRRLAGGSSYNEQFF. The DNA of the CDR3 is TGTGCCAGCAGGCGACTAGCGGGGGGGAGCTCCTACAATGAGCAGTTCTTC. This chain connects TRBV7-2 to TRBJ2-1; 14 bases line up with TRBD2. The V and J ends lost 6 bases and 0 bases, in that order; junction bases with no gene match: 4. This CDR3 contains 17 residues. Germline-derived CDR1 and CDR2 are SGHTA and FQGNSA.

This clonotype was observed a handful of times. The J gene is TRBJ2-7, the V gene TRBV29-1; 9 bases line up with TRBD1. Germline V gives CDR1 SQVTM, CDR2 ANQGSEA. The CDR3 totals 16 residues. Unmatched junction bases numbered 13, after V lost 5 bases and J lost 2 bases. The CDR3 spells CSVKTPTGGKPYEQYF. CDR3 sequence (DNA): TGCAGCGTTAAGACCCCGACAGGGGGAAAACCCTACGAGCAGTACTTC.

The CDR3 DNA follows: TGCGCCAGCAGCCGCGGAAGCCGTGGGACAGGGGTCACAGATACGCAGTATTTT. This translates into CASSRGSRGTGVTDTQYF. The V gene is TRBV4-1, the J gene TRBJ2-3, with TRBD1 identical over 10 bases. CDR3 length equals 18 residues. After removal of 4 bases from V and 2 bases from J, the junction contained 12 bases not matched to a gene. CDR1 and CDR2 from the germline V gene are MGHRA and YSYEKL.

This clonotype was counted a few times. The J gene is TRBJ2-7, the V gene TRBV4-1, with TRBD2 as a possible D gene (5 bases). The CDR3 sequence is 13 residues long. Trimming left V 1 base short and J 4 bases short, with 8 bases between. Per the germline V gene, CDR1 is MGHRA and CDR2 is YSYEKL. The CDR3 loop reads CASSQGVAYEQYF. CDR3 nucleotide sequence: TGCGCCAGCAGCCAAGGCGTAGCGTACGAGCAGTACTTC.

The rearrangement uses TRBV29-1 and TRBJ1-5; D is undetermined. V was cut by 6 bases and J by 3 bases, with 12 bases left in between. This CDR3 comprises 13 residues. Germline V lookup: CDR1 SQVTM, CDR2 ANQGSEA. The CDR3 here is CSVADIPNQPQHF. The CDR3 nucleotides are TGCAGCGTAGCAGACATCCCCAATCAGCCCCAGCATTTT.

This chain uses TRBV5-1 with TRBJ1-1; D unclear. The V gene lost 1 base and the J gene lost 5 bases, with 12 bases spanning the gap. Germline V gene sequence: CDR1 SGHRS, CDR2 YFSETQ. The CDR3 extends over 14 amino acids. CDR3 in amino acids: CASSLSSERTEAFF. As DNA, the CDR3 is TGCGCCAGCAGCTTGAGTTCGGAGAGAACTGAAGCTTTCTTT.

J is TRBJ2-1 and V is TRBV4-3; TRBD2 aligns across 7 bases. The CDR3 is made up of 16 amino acids. V was pared by 4 bases and J by 4 bases, with 10 bases of the junction left unmatched. Germline V gene sequence: CDR1 LGHNA, CDR2 YSLEER. The CDR3 loop is CASSRMERESYNEQFF. The CDR3 DNA sequence: TGCGCCAGCAGCCGCATGGAGCGGGAATCGTACAATGAGCAGTTCTTC.

This clonotype occurred a few times. The V and J genes are TRBV7-2 and TRBJ1-1, with no clear D. This CDR3 has 15 residues. CDR1 is SGHTA, CDR2 FQGNSA, per germline. Trimming left V 2 bases short and J 1 base short, with 11 bases between. The CDR3 sequence is CASSLFTDGNTEAFF. The CDR3, as DNA: TGTGCCAGCAGCTTATTCACCGACGGGAACACTGAAGCTTTCTTT.

This clonotype was observed at least ten times. The chain recombines TRBV27 with TRBJ2-3, with a possible D match to TRBD1 (6 bases). The V gene's germline CDR1 is MNHEY and CDR2 SMNVEV (reference sequence). The length of the CDR3 is 16 residues. The V end lost 7 bases, the J end lost 2 bases, and 19 bases lay between the germline ends. The CDR3 bases are TGTGCCAGCACCCTAACCGGGACAATCAACACAGATACGCAGTATTTT. This translates into CASTLTGTINTDTQYF.

As DNA, the CDR3 is TGCAGTGCTAGGGTCCCTGACTGGGACGAGCAGTACTTC. Translation gives CSARVPDWDEQYF. V usage is TRBV20-1 and J usage is TRBJ2-7; D is unclear. This CDR3 region has 13 residues. Germline assignment: CDR1 DFQATT and CDR2 SNEGSKA (reference sequence). Trimming left V 3 bases short and J 5 bases short, with 14 bases between.

This clonotype was recorded a few times. The V gene is TRBV9, the J gene TRBJ2-7; D is unresolved. Trimming cost V 0 bases and J 6 bases, with 10 bases left between them. Germline CDR1 SGDLS, CDR2 YYNGEE. This CDR3 has 13 amino acids. This CDR3 is CASSVVSDSEQYF. The DNA of the CDR3 is TGTGCCAGCAGCGTAGTATCCGATTCCGAGCAGTACTTC.

The sample holds a few counts of this clonotype. This rearrangement joins TRBV11-3 to TRBJ2-1; a weak D match, TRBD1 (6 bases). The CDR3 loop spans 15 amino acids. Trimming stripped 4 bases from V and 5 bases from J, with 15 bases between. Germline V CDR1 and CDR2: SGHNT, YENEEA. The CDR3 DNA reads TGTGCCAGCAGCTCCTCCGGGACAAGTAACAATGAGCAGTTCTTC. Its protein product is CASSSSGTSNNEQFF. Full variable domain (outside the CDR3, taken from reference TRBV11-3 and TRBJ2-1): EAGVVQSPRYKIIEKKQPVAFWCNPISGHNTLYWYLQNLGQGPELLIRYENEEAVDDSQLPKDRFSAERLKGVDSTLKIQPAELGDSAVYLCASSSSGTSNNEQFFGPGTRLTVL.

The chain employs TRBV20-1 and TRBJ2-1; 9 bases are shared with TRBD2. Germline V gives CDR1 DFQATT, CDR2 SNEGSKA (reference sequence). V lost 6 bases to trimming and J lost 9 bases; unmatched junction nucleotides: 15. The CDR3 sequence is 15 residues long. CDR3 sequence reads: CSAGISGSGTGEQFF. The CDR3 DNA reads TGCAGTGCGGGCATTAGCGGGAGTGGCACCGGTGAGCAGTTCTTC.